The 18 T cell receptor beta chains listed next were all sequenced from one sample in a study of control samples from healthy donors and cancer patients. Produced via immunoSEQ multiplex PCR; TCRdb's table is partial and in-frame only. The repertoire includes about 190,000 clones, 91% of them detected once, and less than 2% sits in the top ten. Material for sequencing was blood. The receptors shown here come from a man aged 30-40 years in good health.

V and J are TRBV5-6 and TRBJ2-1; 8 bases map to TRBD1. The ends lost 2 bases at V and 11 bases at J; junction bases unmatched: 3. The germline gives CDR1 SGHDT, CDR2 YYEEEE. This CDR3 has 12 residues. CDR3 bases: TGTGCCAGCAGCTTCCGGGACAGGAAGCAGTTCTTC. Residues: CASSFRDRKQFF.

The chain joins TRBV3-1 (or the pseudogene TRBV3-2) to TRBJ2-1; 11 bases map to TRBD2. The CDR3 totals 16 residues. In germline, CDR1 is LGHDT, CDR2 YNNKEL (reference sequence). The ends lost 2 bases at V and 5 bases at J; junction bases unmatched: 5. The CDR3 region has the DNA TGTGCCAGCAGCCAATTGGGACTAGCGGACGACAATGAGCAGTTCTTC. It encodes CASSQLGLADDNEQFF.

This chain joins TRBV7-9 and TRBJ1-1; D remains ambiguous. The CDR3 is 12 amino acids. In germline, CDR1 is SEHNR, CDR2 FQNEAQ (reference sequence). Trimming shortened V by 7 bases and J by 1 base, and 7 bases separated the two germline ends. The DNA for the CDR3 is TGTGCCAGCACTCTCGGGAACACTGAAGCTTTCTTT. Translation: CASTLGNTEAFF. The full variable domain, completed using reference TRBV7-9 and TRBJ1-1, is DTGVSQNPRHKITKRGQNVTFRCDPISEHNRLYWYRQTLGQGPEFLTYFQNEAQLEKSRLLSDRFSAERPKGSFSTLEIQRTEQGDSAMYLCASTLGNTEAFFGQGTRLTVV.

The rearrangement uses TRBV19 and TRBJ1-1; D not resolved. The V gene's germline CDR1 is LNHDA and CDR2 SQIVND (reference sequence). This CDR3 region has 15 residues. Trimming took off 7 bases at V and 2 bases at J, with 17 bases between the two ends. In DNA, the CDR3 is TGTGCCAGTACGGTGGGCGCGGATCTAAACACTGAAGCTTTCTTT. Its translation is CASTVGADLNTEAFF.

This clone appeared a single time. The chain employs TRBV19 and TRBJ1-3, with 8 nucleotides matching TRBD1. This CDR3 comprises 15 residues. The germline CDR1 and CDR2 sequences are LNHDA and SQIVND (reference sequence). With V trimmed by 4 bases and J by 1 base, 3 bases remained unmatched. DNA for the CDR3: TGTGCCAGTAGTAGGACAGGGAGGTCTGGAAACACCATATATTTT. This encodes CASSRTGRSGNTIYF. Complete variable domain (other parts from reference TRBV19 and TRBJ1-3): DGGITQSPKYLFRKEGQNVTLSCEQNLNHDAMYWYRQDPGQGLRLIYYSQIVNDFQKGDIAEGYSVSREKKESFPLTVTSAQKNPTAFYLCASSRTGRSGNTIYFGEGSWLTVV.

J is TRBJ2-7 and V is TRBV18; D ambiguous. Germline CDR1 KGHSH, CDR2 LQKENI. The V end lost 0 bases, the J end lost 5 bases, and 11 bases lay between the germline ends. This CDR3 comprises 14 residues. The CDR3 reads CASSPPELRHEQYF. In DNA, the CDR3 is TGTGCCAGCTCACCACCGGAGTTAAGGCACGAGCAGTACTTC.

This clone was recorded only once. The chain employs TRBV5-5 and TRBJ1-5; weak D call: TRBD1 (6 bases). CDR3 length: 14 amino acids. CDR1 SGHKS and CDR2 YYEKEE come from the germline V gene (reference sequence). Between the trimmed V and J ends, which lost 0 bases and 3 bases, there was a span of 7 bases. In DNA form, the CDR3 reads TGTGCCAGCAGCTTGGGGGACATCAATCAGCCCCAGCATTTT. Translation: CASSLGDINQPQHF.

The chain carries TRBV12-5 and TRBJ2-7; tentative D call: TRBD2 (6 bases). Germline loops: CDR1 LGHNT, CDR2 FRNRAP. V was cut by 8 bases and J by 3 bases, with 20 bases left in between. CDR3 length: 15 residues. This chain's CDR3 is CASKKEEGNFYEQYF. The CDR3 bases are TGTGCTAGTAAAAAGGAGGAGGGGAATTTCTACGAGCAGTACTTC. The full variable domain, its missing parts supplied by reference TRBV12-5 and TRBJ2-7, is DARVTQTPRHKVTEMGQEVTMRCQPILGHNTVFWYRQTMMQGLELLAYFRNRAPLDDSGMPKDRFSAEMPDATLATLKIQPSEPRDSAVYFCASKKEEGNFYEQYFGPGTRLTVT.

The chain is built from TRBV7-9 and TRBJ1-3; 9 bases agree with TRBD1. The CDR3 consists of 19 residues. The V gene end was trimmed by 3 bases and the J gene end by 2 bases; junction bases not matched to a gene: 14. Looked up from germline, CDR1 is SEHNR and CDR2 is FQNEAQ (reference sequence). Here the CDR3 reads CASSFTGGFDRKTGNTIYF. The CDR3 DNA is TGTGCCAGCAGCTTCACAGGGGGCTTTGACCGCAAGACTGGAAACACCATATATTTT. The full variable domain, rest sourced from reference TRBV7-9 and TRBJ1-3, is DTGVSQNPRHKITKRGQNVTFRCDPISEHNRLYWYRQTLGQGPEFLTYFQNEAQLEKSRLLSDRFSAERPKGSFSTLEIQRTEQGDSAMYLCASSFTGGFDRKTGNTIYFGEGSWLTVV.

This chain links TRBV7-2 with TRBJ2-2; the match to TRBD2 covers 10 bases. The CDR3 runs 15 residues. V shed 3 bases, J shed 5 bases, and the junction held 3 bases outside the gene matches. Per germline, CDR1 SGHTA and CDR2 FQGNSA. The CDR3 DNA is TGTGCCAGCAGCTTGTCTAGCGGGGGTACCGGGGAGCTGTTTTTT. Protein sequence: CASSLSSGGTGELFF.

This clone was seen only once. The CDR3 loop is CASSEAYSNEKLFF. The CDR3, as DNA: TGTGCCAGCAGTGAAGCGTACAGTAATGAAAAACTGTTTTTT. The genes are TRBV6-1 and TRBJ1-4, with D unresolved. There are 14 residues in the CDR3. Germline V gene lookup returns CDR1 MNHNS and CDR2 SASEGT. Trimming removed 0 bases from V and 4 bases from J, with 6 bases in between.

The chain carries TRBV19 and TRBJ1-2, with D possibly TRBD1 on 6 matching bases. Germline V gene sequence: CDR1 LNHDA, CDR2 SQIVND (reference sequence). The V gene lost 8 bases and the J gene lost 3 bases, with 13 bases spanning the gap. The CDR3 runs to 13 residues. The CDR3 DNA reads TGTGCCAGTGGAGCCCAGGGGTACTATGGCTACACCTTC. Amino acid sequence: CASGAQGYYGYTF.

The chain joins TRBV10-2 to TRBJ1-6; perhaps TRBD1 as D (5 bases). The germline gives CDR1 WSHSY, CDR2 SAAADI. This CDR3 spans 14 amino acids. V gave up 6 bases and J gave up 10 bases, with 16 bases separating them. The CDR3 region has the DNA TGCGCCAGCAGGGAAGGCAGGGACGAATCACCCCTCCACTTT. Translation: CASREGRDESPLHF.

The V and J genes are TRBV19 and TRBJ1-1; perhaps TRBD1 as D (5 bases). V lost 4 bases, J lost 2 bases, and 20 bases lay in between. CDR3 size: 17 residues. The V gene's germline CDR1 is LNHDA and CDR2 SQIVND (reference sequence). The CDR3 here is CASSTQARGRRNTEAFF. CDR3 coding DNA: TGTGCCAGTAGTACTCAGGCCCGGGGCAGACGTAACACTGAAGCTTTCTTT.

The chain employs TRBV6-4 and TRBJ1-2; 10 nucleotides agree with TRBD1. The CDR3 has 15 residues. Germline-derived CDR1 and CDR2 are MRHNA and SNTAGT. V shed 7 bases, J shed 4 bases, and the junction held 9 bases outside the gene matches. The CDR3 DNA follows: TGTGCCAGCATAGAGACAGGGGGCGCGGGCTATGGCTACACCTTC. Amino acids: CASIETGGAGYGYTF.

The rearrangement links TRBV9 to TRBJ2-1; D may be TRBD1 or TRBD2 (5 bases each). There are 20 residues in the CDR3. V was cut by 0 bases and J by 7 bases, with 29 bases left in between. The germline V gene has CDR1 SGDLS and CDR2 YYNGEE. CDR3 DNA sequence: TGTGCCAGCAGCGTAGGATTTGGACCCCGAGGGGCCCGAAACCGGAATGAGCAGTTCTTC. Its protein is CASSVGFGPRGARNRNEQFF.

V is TRBV5-4 and J is TRBJ2-1; 7 bases map to TRBD2. Unmatched junction bases numbered 15, after V lost 9 bases and J lost 3 bases. The CDR3 is 16 residues long. CDR1 is SGHNT and CDR2 is YYREEE in the germline V gene (reference sequence). The chain's CDR3 is CATRRGIDPNYNEQFF. Here the CDR3 DNA reads TGTGCCACCCGGCGGGGGATAGACCCAAACTACAATGAGCAGTTCTTC.

The CDR3 is CASSLTRGGETGELFF. In DNA, the CDR3 is TGTGCCAGCAGCTTAACCCGGGGGGGTGAAACCGGGGAGCTGTTTTTT. The chain combines TRBV7-9 with TRBJ2-2, with 8 bases lining up with TRBD2. This CDR3 spans 16 amino acids. V dropped 2 bases and J dropped 5; count of bases not matched to a gene: 7. In germline, CDR1 is SEHNR, CDR2 FQNEAQ (reference sequence).